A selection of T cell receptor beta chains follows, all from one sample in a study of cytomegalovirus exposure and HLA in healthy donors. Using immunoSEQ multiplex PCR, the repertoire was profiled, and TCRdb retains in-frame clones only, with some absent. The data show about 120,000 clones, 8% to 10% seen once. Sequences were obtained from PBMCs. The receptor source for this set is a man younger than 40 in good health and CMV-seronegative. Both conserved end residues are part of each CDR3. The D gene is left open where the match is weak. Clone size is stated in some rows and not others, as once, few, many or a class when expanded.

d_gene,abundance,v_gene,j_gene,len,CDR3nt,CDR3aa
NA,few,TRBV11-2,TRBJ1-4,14,TGTGCCAGCAGCTTGGCAGCAACTAATGAAAAACTGTTTTTT,CASSLAATNEKLFF
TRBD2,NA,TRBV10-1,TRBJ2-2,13,TGCGCCTCCGGACTAGCGGGAGCTGGGGAGCTGTTTTTT,CASGLAGAGELFF
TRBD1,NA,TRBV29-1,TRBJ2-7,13,TGCAGCGGGGGACAGACAGGGTGGAGCGAGCAGTACTTC,CSGGQTGWSEQYF
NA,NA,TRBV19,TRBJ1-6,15,TGTGCCAGTAGAGAGAGACCCTGGGAGAATTCACCCCTCCACTTT,CASRERPWENSPLHF
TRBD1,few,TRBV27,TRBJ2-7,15,TGTGCCAGCAGTCCAGGACAGGGGTCCTCCTACGAGCAGTACTTC,CASSPGQGSSYEQYF
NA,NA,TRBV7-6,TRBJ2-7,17,TGTGCCAGCAGCCCCAGAACCGGGACACAAAGCTCCTACGAGCAGTACTTC,CASSPRTGTQSSYEQYF
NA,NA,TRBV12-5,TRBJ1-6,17,TGTGCTAGTGGTTCGACAAACACCAACTCCTATAATTCACCCCTCCACTTT,CASGSTNTNSYNSPLHF
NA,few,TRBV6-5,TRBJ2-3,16,TGTGCCAGCAGTTATAGACCGGGAGAGGGGACAGATACGCAGTATTTT,CASSYRPGEGTDTQYF
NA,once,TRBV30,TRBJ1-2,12,TGTGCATGGAGTGATAATAACTATGGCTACACCTTC,CAWSDNNYGYTF
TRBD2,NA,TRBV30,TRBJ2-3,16,TGTGCCTGGAGTGTAGACGCGGGAGTCCTGACAGATACGCAGTATTTT,CAWSVDAGVLTDTQYF
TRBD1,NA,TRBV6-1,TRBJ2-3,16,TGTGCCAGCAGTGAAGGATCGGGGACAGGGACAGATACGCAGTATTTT,CASSEGSGTGTDTQYF
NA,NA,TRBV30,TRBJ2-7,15,TGTGCCTGGAGGAGGGGAGCGGGTAACCCTTGGGAGCAGTACTTC,CAWRRGAGNPWEQYF
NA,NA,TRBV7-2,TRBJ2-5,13,TGTGCCAGCAGCCTATATCCCGCGCAGACCCAGTACTTC,CASSLYPAQTQYF
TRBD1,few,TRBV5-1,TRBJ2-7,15,TGCGCCAGCAGCCCCACCGGGACAGGGTTCTACGAGCAGTACTTC,CASSPTGTGFYEQYF
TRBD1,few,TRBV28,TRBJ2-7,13,TGTGCCAGCAGTTCGGGACAGCGCTACGAGCAGTACTTC,CASSSGQRYEQYF
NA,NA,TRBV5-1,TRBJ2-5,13,TGCGCCAGCAGCTTGGGAGGGCAAGAGACCCAGTACTTC,CASSLGGQETQYF
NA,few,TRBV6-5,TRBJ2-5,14,TGTGCCAGCAGTGGCAGGGGTTTGGGGGAGACCCAGTACTTC,CASSGRGLGETQYF
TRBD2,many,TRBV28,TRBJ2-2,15,TGTGCCAGCAGTACAGGGACTAGCGACACCGGGGAGCTGTTTTTT,CASSTGTSDTGELFF
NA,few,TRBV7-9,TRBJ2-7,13,TGTGCCAGCAGCTTACAGGGAAACTACGAGCAGTACTTC,CASSLQGNYEQYF
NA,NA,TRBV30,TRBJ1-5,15,TGTGCCTGGAGCCGACGGGGAGGGGGTAATCAGCCCCAGCATTTT,CAWSRRGGGNQPQHF
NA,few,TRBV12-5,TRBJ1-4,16,TGTGCTAGTGGACCCCCGCGTGAAGCAACTAATGAAAAACTGTTTTTT,CASGPPREATNEKLFF
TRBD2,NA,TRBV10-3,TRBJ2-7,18,TGTGCCATCAGCGGTTCCGGGACTAGCCGTACTTCTCCCTACGAGCAGTACTTC,CAISGSGTSRTSPYEQYF
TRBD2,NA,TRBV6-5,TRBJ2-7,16,TGTGCCAGCAGTTACCCCGGGAGCGGGGGACCCTACGAGCAGTACTTC,CASSYPGSGGPYEQYF
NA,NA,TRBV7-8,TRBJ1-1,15,TGTGCCAGCAGCCCCCAGACAGGACAGAACACTGAAGCTTTCTTT,CASSPQTGQNTEAFF
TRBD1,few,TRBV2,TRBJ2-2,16,TGTGCCAGCAGTGAAGGCGGGACAGGGGTTACCGGGGAGCTGTTTTTT,CASSEGGTGVTGELFF
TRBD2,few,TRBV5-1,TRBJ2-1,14,TGCGCCAGCAGCCCGTCCGGCGGGAGGGTTGAGCAGTTCTTC,CASSPSGGRVEQFF
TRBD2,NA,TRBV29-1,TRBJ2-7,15,TGCAGCGTTAAAGGACTAGCGGGAGGTCCCTACGAGCAGTACTTC,CSVKGLAGGPYEQYF
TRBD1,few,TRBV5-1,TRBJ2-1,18,TGCGCCAGCAGCTCCACAGGGGGATTGGGGGGATTGGGTAATGAGCAGTTCTTC,CASSSTGGLGGLGNEQFF